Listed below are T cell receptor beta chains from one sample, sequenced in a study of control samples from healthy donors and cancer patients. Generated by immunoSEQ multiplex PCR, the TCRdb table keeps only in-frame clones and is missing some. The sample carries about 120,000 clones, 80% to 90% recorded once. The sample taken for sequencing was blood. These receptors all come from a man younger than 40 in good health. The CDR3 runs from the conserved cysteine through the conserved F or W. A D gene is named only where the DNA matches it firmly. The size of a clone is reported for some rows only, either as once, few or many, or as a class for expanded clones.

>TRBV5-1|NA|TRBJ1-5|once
TGCGCCAGCAGCCCCACTATGGGGGGGGATCAGCCCCAGCATTTT
CASSPTMGGDQPQHF
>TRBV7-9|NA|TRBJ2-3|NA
TGTGCCAGCAGCGCTGGCGGGGGCACAGATACGCAGTATTTT
CASSAGGGTDTQYF
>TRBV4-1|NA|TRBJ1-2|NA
TGCGCCAGCAGCCAAGAGCGAGTCCGGGCCGACTATGGCTACACCTTC
CASSQERVRADYGYTF
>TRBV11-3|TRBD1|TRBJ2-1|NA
TGTGCCAGCAGACAGGGGCCCTACAATGAGCAGTTCTTC
CASRQGPYNEQFF
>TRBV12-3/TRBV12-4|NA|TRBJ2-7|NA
TGTGCCAGCAGTTTAAGGCAGGCCTACGAGCAGTACTTC
CASSLRQAYEQYF
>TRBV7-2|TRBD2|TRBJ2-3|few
TGTGCCAGCAGCCAGAGCGGGGGTAGAGATACGCAGTATTTT
CASSQSGGRDTQYF
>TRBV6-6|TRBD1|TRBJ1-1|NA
TGTGCAGTAAGACGGGACAGGGAGACTGAAGCTTTCTTT
CAVRRDRETEAFF
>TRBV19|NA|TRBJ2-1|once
TGTGCCAGTAGAAGGGGAGGGGGGTCGAATGAGCAGTTCTTC
CASRRGGGSNEQFF
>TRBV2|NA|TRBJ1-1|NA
TGTGCCAGCAGTGGGGATTTGGACAGAATGAACACTGAAGCTTTCTTT
CASSGDLDRMNTEAFF
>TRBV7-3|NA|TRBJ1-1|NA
TGTGCCAGCAGCTTAGTGGGACTGGATAGATTATACACTGAAGCTTTCTTT
CASSLVGLDRLYTEAFF
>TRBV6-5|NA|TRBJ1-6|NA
TGTGCCAGCAGTTACTCTAGGGCAGGGAATTCACCCCTCCACTTT
CASSYSRAGNSPLHF
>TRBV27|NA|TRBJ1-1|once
TGTGCCAGCAGGGCGGACACCGGTGAAGCTTTCTTT
CASRADTGEAFF
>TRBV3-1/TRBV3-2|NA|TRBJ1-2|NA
TGTGCCAGCAGCCAAGAGGGGGCAGGGCGGTATGGTGGCTACACCTTC
CASSQEGAGRYGGYTF
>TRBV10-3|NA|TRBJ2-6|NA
TGTGCCATCAGTGTAGGGCCTGGGGCCAACGTCCTGACTTTC
CAISVGPGANVLTF
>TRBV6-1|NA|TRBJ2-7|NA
TGTGCCAGCAGTGAATGGGCCTCGTACGAGCAGTACTTC
CASSEWASYEQYF
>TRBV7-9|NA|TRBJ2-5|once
TGTGCCAGCAGTCCCACCCGGCAGAGCCAAGAGACCCAGTACTTC
CASSPTRQSQETQYF
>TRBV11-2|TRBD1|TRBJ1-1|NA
TGTGCCAGCAGCGCCACAGGGGGCGGGTACACTGAAGCTTTCTTT
CASSATGGGYTEAFF
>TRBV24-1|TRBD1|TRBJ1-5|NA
TGTGCCACCAGTGATTCCCAGGGGGTTGGGAATCAGCCCCAGCATTTT
CATSDSQGVGNQPQHF
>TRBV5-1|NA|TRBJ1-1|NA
TGCGCCAGCAGCTGGTCCACAGGGCAGAACACTGAAGCTTTCTTT
CASSWSTGQNTEAFF
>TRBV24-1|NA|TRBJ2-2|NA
TGTGCCACCAGTGATTTGAAGTCTAACACCGGGGAGCTGTTTTTT
CATSDLKSNTGELFF
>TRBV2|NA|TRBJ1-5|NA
TGTGCCAGCGTCGTAGAGATAAATCAGCCCCAGCATTTT
CASVVEINQPQHF
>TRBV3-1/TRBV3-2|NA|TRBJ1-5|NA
TGTGCCAGCAGCCGGACATATAGCAATCAGCCCCAGCATTTT
CASSRTYSNQPQHF
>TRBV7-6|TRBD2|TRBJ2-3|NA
TGTGCCAGCAGCTCGGGCGAGCGGGGGGGAGCAGATACGCAGTATTTT
CASSSGERGGADTQYF
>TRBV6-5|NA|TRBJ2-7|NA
TGTGCCAGCAGCTCTACCGGTGGCGAGCAGTACTTC
CASSSTGGEQYF
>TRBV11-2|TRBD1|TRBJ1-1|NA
TGTGCCAGCAGCCCCCCCCAGGGGGCGAACACTGAAGCTTTCTTT
CASSPPQGANTEAFF
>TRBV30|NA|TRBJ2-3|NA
TGTGCCTGGAGTGTAGGGGGGACAGATACGCAGTATTTT
CAWSVGGTDTQYF
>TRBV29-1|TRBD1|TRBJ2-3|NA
TGCAGCGTCCAATTGACAGGGCGAAGCACAGATACGCAGTATTTT
CSVQLTGRSTDTQYF
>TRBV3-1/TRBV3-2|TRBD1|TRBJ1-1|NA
TGTGCCAGCAGCCACTTCCCAGGGGGCTCCGGCACTGAAGCTTTCTTT
CASSHFPGGSGTEAFF
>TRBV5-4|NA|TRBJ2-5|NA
TGTGCCAGCAGCCCTCGACAGGAGCCTTTTCAAGAGACCCAGTACTTC
CASSPRQEPFQETQYF
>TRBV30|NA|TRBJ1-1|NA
TGTGCCTGGAGTGTCGGGAGTGTGAACACTGAAGCTTTCTTT
CAWSVGSVNTEAFF
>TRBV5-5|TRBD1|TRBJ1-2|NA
TGTGCCAGCAGCTTGGGAAACACGGGACAGGGGTATGGCTACACCTTC
CASSLGNTGQGYGYTF
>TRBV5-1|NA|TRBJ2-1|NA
TGCGCCAGCAGCTTGACAGCCTACAATGAGCAGTTCTTC
CASSLTAYNEQFF